The rows below give T cell receptor beta chains drawn from one sample of a study of tumor-infiltrating lymphocytes in primary liver carcinoma. TCRdb itself ran the multiplex PCR reads through MiXCR, one entry per CDR3 protein. The repertoire holds 40,000 or so distinct CDR3 sequences, with approximately 71% as singletons. The sequenced sample consisted of tumor-adjacent normal liver tissue. These receptors came from a woman between 25 and 40 years old with primary liver carcinoma and hepatitis B virus infection. Each CDR3 is given with its conserved first and last residue. D genes are given only for firm matches. Part of the rows lack a size; the others show once, few, many or a class for expanded clones.

TRBV4-3	TRBJ2-2	NA	NA	TGCGCCAGCAGCCAAGGGGTGAGGACCCTCACCGGGAAGCTGTTTTTT	CASSQGVRTLTGKLFF
TRBV12-3/TRBV12-4	TRBJ2-2	NA	NA	NA	CANSFGSGTSGDHWTGELNF
TRBV7-9	TRBJ2-7	NA	NA	TGTGCCAGCAGCACGGGGGGCCTCTCCTACAAGCAGTACTTC	CASSTGGLSYKQYF
TRBV7-8	TRBJ2-7	NA	NA	TGTGCCAGCAGCGCCCTCCGGGGCCTCCTCCTCTACGAGCAGTACTTC	CASSALRGLLLYEQYF
TRBV6-1	TRBJ1-5	once	NA	TGTGCCAGCAGTGAACAGGGGAGCGTCCCAAGTCAGTCGCAGCATTTT	CASSEQGSVPSQSQHF
TRBV5-5	TRBJ2-5	NA	TRBD2	TGTGCCAGCAGCCTGACTAGCGTGTTTCAAGAGATCCAGTACTTC	CASSLTSVFQEIQYF
TRBV7-7	TRBJ2-1	NA	NA	TGTGCTAGCAGCTTAGAAATTGGATCCCCCTACAATGAGCAGTTCTTC	CASSLEIGSPYNEQFF
TRBV29-1	TRBJ2-5	NA	NA	TGCAGCGCCTCGGGTTGGCGTGAGACCCAGTACTTC	CSASGWRETQYF
TRBV11-2	TRBJ2-1	NA	TRBD2	TGTGTCAGCAGCCCCCCAAAATCGGGAGGGCTAAATGAGCAGTTCTTC	CVSSPPKSGGLNEQFF
TRBV6-5	TRBJ2-7	NA	NA	TGTGCCAGCAGTTACTCGCGGGTCGTGGGCGAACAGTACTTC	CASSYSRVVGEQYF
TRBV12-3/TRBV12-4	TRBJ1-1	NA	NA	TGTGCCGGCACCGTGACTAGGTCTGAAGCTTTCTTT	CAGTVTRSEAFF
TRBV11-2	TRBJ2-1	NA	NA	TGTGCCATCAGCCATCAAGGGGCCTATAATGAGCAGTTCTTC	CAISHQGAYNEQFF
TRBV29-1	TRBJ2-7	NA	TRBD2	TGCAGCATCACCAGCGGGAGCCGCTACGAGCAGAACTTC	CSITSGSRYEQNF
TRBV12-3/TRBV12-4	TRBJ2-1	NA	TRBD2	TGTGCCAGCAGCCTGTGGACTAGCGGACTTGAGCAGTTCTTC	CASSLWTSGLEQFF
TRBV12-3/TRBV12-4	TRBJ2-1	NA	NA	TGTGCCAGCAGTTCGACCCTACTAGTTGTTGAGCAGTTCTTC	CASSSTLLVVEQFF
TRBV25-1	TRBJ1-1	NA	NA	TGTGCCAGCAGTGAATATATTATAAGGCAGCGAGCTTTCTTT	CASSEYIIRQRAFF
TRBV6-4	TRBJ2-1	many	TRBD2	TGTGCCAGCAGTGACCTAGCGGAGGCCCCCAATGAGCAGTTCTTC	CASSDLAEAPNEQFF
TRBV18	TRBJ2-2	NA	TRBD2	TGTGCCAGCTCACCACGGTCATCTAGCGGGGTGGACACCGGGGAGCTGTTTTTT	CASSPRSSSGVDTGELFF
TRBV10-3	TRBJ2-1	NA	TRBD2	TGTGCCATCAGTGGGGGACTAACGGGGTACAATGTGCAGTTCTTC	CAISGGLTGYNVQFF
TRBV5-4	TRBJ2-1	NA	NA	TGTGCCAGCGGCTTGGATGCCAGCACCTACAATGAGCAGTTCTTC	CASGLDASTYNEQFF
TRBV5-6	TRBJ2-2	NA	NA	TGTGCCAGCAGCTTGGTGTTCAGACACGGGCGGGACGAGGAGCTGTTTTTT	CASSLVFRHGRDEELFF
TRBV6-6	TRBJ2-1	NA	NA	TGTGTCAGCAGGGCTAGGAGCCCCTACAATGAGCAGTTCTTC	CVSRARSPYNEQFF
TRBV6-2/TRBV6-3	TRBJ2-1	NA	NA	TGTGCCAGCAGTTACGGCATTGCGGGTCTAGCTGGAGGGCCTAACAATGAGCAGTTCTTC	CASSYGIAGLAGGPNNEQFF
TRBV6-6	TRBJ1-6	NA	TRBD1	TGTGCCAGCACCTACGAGACAGGGGCCTCCTATAATTCACCCCTCCACTTT	CASTYETGASYNSPLHF
TRBV13	TRBJ2-3	many	TRBD2	TGTGCCAGCAGCTGGGCAGGGCTAGCGGGGGTCACAGATACGCAGTATTTT	CASSWAGLAGVTDTQYF
TRBV4-2	TRBJ2-1	NA	TRBD2	TGTGCCAGTAGCCAAGATCGGTCTAGGACTAGAGGGATATACAATGAGCAGTTATTC	CASSQDRSRTRGIYNEQLF
TRBV2	TRBJ2-3	NA	NA	TGTGCCAACGCCAGAGGCACAGATACGCAGTATTTT	CANARGTDTQYF
TRBV11-2	TRBJ2-3	NA	TRBD2	TGTGCCAGCAGCCATCGAGGGAGCGGGAGCCCCATAGATACGCGGTATTTT	CASSHRGSGSPIDTRYF
TRBV4-1	TRBJ1-2	NA	TRBD1	TGCGACAGCAGCCAAGATAGGCAGGGGGCGGCATTTGGCTACACCTTC	CDSSQDRQGAAFGYTF
TRBV11-2	TRBJ2-5	NA	NA	TGTGCCAGCGGCTTAACTCCAGGGGGGGTTCGCCAAGAGACCCAGTACTTC	CASGLTPGGVRQETQYF
TRBV11-3	TRBJ2-3	once	TRBD2	TGTGCCAGCAGCTTAGGTTTTGGTGCGGGAGCAGTAGGCACAGAAACGCAGTATTTT	CASSLGFGAGAVGTETQYF
TRBV6-1	TRBJ2-7	NA	NA	TGTGGCAACAGTGACACGGCGGCAGACCTCGAGCAGTACTTC	CGNSDTAADLEQYF
TRBV7-8	TRBJ2-3	once	TRBD2	TGTGCCAGCAGCTTAGAAGGGGCTAGCGGGAACACAGATACGCAGTATTTT	CASSLEGASGNTDTQYF
TRBV11-2	TRBJ2-5	NA	TRBD2	TGTGCCAGTAACTTAGGGGCTAGCGGACAAGAGACCCAGTACTTC	CASNLGASGQETQYF
TRBV12-3/TRBV12-4	TRBJ2-1	NA	NA	TGTCCCAGCAAACTCGGGGACGGCATCTCTTACAATGAGCAGTTCTTC	CPSKLGDGISYNEQFF
TRBV29-1	TRBJ2-7	NA	TRBD1	TGCAGTGTAGGACAGGGGGCATTTTACGAGCAGTACTTC	CSVGQGAFYEQYF
TRBV29-1	TRBJ2-5	NA	TRBD1	TGCAGTGTTGAAGTCAACAGGGGTGAGACCCTGTACTTC	CSVEVNRGETLYF
TRBV7-3	TRBJ2-3	few	NA	TGTGCCAGCAGCTTTACCGGGAGCCACACAGATACGCAGTATTTT	CASSFTGSHTDTQYF
TRBV28	TRBJ2-3	NA	NA	TGTGCCAGCACCCCGAGTGCCCCTAGCACAGATACGCAGTATTTT	CASTPSAPSTDTQYF
TRBV4-3	TRBJ2-1	NA	NA	TGCTCCAGCGGCCAAGGTGCGGGAAGCTCCTACAATGAGCAGTTCTTC	CSSGQGAGSSYNEQFF
TRBV28	TRBJ1-2	NA	NA	TGTGTCAGCAGCCCCCCAGCCCTCAATTATGGTTACACCTTC	CVSSPPALNYGYTF
TRBV4-2	TRBJ2-5	NA	NA	TGTGCCAGCAGCCATGAAGTACAGATCCAAGAGACCCAGTACTTC	CASSHEVQIQETQYF
TRBV7-8	TRBJ2-5	many	TRBD2	TGTGCCAGCAAACTAGCGGGAGAGTACCAAGAGACCCAGTACTTC	CASKLAGEYQETQYF
TRBV6-5	TRBJ1-6	NA	NA	TGTGCCAGCAGTAAACAGTCTGCCATATATAATTCACACCCCAACTTT	CASSKQSAIYNSHPNF
TRBV15	TRBJ1-5	many	NA	TGTGCCACCAGCAGAGATAGGGTTCGGGGGCCCCAGCATTTT	CATSRDRVRGPQHF